Each of the 9 T cell receptor beta chains below was sequenced from the same sample in a study of blood T cell repertoires in COVID-19. Only in-frame clones appear in the TCRdb table, and some are missing; sequencing was by immunoSEQ multiplex PCR. In the table there are just over 300,000 clones, around 87% of which are singletons. The sample comprised PBMCs or T cells enriched from blood (not recorded which). These receptors were collected from a young woman with acute COVID-19.

This clone is a singleton in its sample. The chain has TRBV5-1 and TRBJ1-1, with D maybe TRBD1 (5 bases). This CDR3 contains 13 residues. Trimming stripped 3 bases from V and 4 bases from J, with 10 bases between. CDR1 and CDR2 from the germline V gene are SGHRS and YFSETQ. The CDR3 loop is CASSSPDSTEAFF. The CDR3 DNA is TGCGCCAGCAGCTCCCCCGACAGCACTGAAGCTTTCTTT.

The J gene is TRBJ1-3, the V gene TRBV14, with no clear D. There are 16 residues in the CDR3. Germline-derived CDR1 and CDR2 are SGHDN and FVKESK. Between the trimmed V and J ends, which lost 4 bases and 0 bases, there was a span of 13 bases. DNA for the CDR3: TGTGCCAGCAGCCCAAGACCCGCAGGCTCTGGAAACACCATATATTTT. Protein sequence: CASSPRPAGSGNTIYF.

This chain connects TRBV7-9 to TRBJ2-7, with 10 bases that match TRBD2. CDR3 length equals 15 residues. CDR1 is SEHNR and CDR2 is FQNEAQ in the germline V gene (reference sequence). V lost 5 bases, J lost 4 bases, and 8 bases stayed unmatched. In DNA form, the CDR3 reads TGTGCCAGCAGCGAATCTAGCGGGAGTTTATACGAGCAGTACTTC. The encoded protein is CASSESSGSLYEQYF. Combining the CDR3 with reference TRBV7-9 and TRBJ2-7 gives the whole variable domain DTGVSQNPRHKITKRGQNVTFRCDPISEHNRLYWYRQTLGQGPEFLTYFQNEAQLEKSRLLSDRFSAERPKGSFSTLEIQRTEQGDSAMYLCASSESSGSLYEQYFGPGTRLTVT.

V usage is TRBV5-1 and J usage is TRBJ2-7; TRBD2 matches at 8 bases. CDR1 is SGHRS and CDR2 is YFSETQ in the germline V gene. The CDR3 spans 14 residues. V lost 3 bases, J lost 3 bases, and 5 bases stayed unmatched. CDR3 amino acids: CASSSTGTSYEQYF. Written as DNA, the CDR3 is TGCGCCAGCAGCTCAACCGGGACTAGCTACGAGCAGTACTTC.

The rearrangement links TRBV28 to TRBJ1-3; a possible D gene is TRBD1 (6 bases). Germline assignment: CDR1 MDHEN and CDR2 SYDVKM. CDR3 length: 13 amino acids. V was cut by 3 bases and J by 4 bases, with 7 bases left in between. CDR3 protein: CASSFQGGNTIYF. The CDR3 DNA follows: TGTGCCAGCAGTTTTCAGGGGGGAAACACCATATATTTT.

The rearrangement uses TRBV28 and TRBJ1-2, with D possibly TRBD1 on 6 matching bases. CDR1 and CDR2 (germline): MDHEN, SYDVKM. Between the trimmed V and J ends, which lost 6 bases and 4 bases, there was a span of 9 bases. CDR3 length: 12 residues. Written as DNA, the CDR3 is TGTGCCAGCAGCGGACAGAGCTATGGCTACACCTTC. Protein: CASSGQSYGYTF.

The chain uses TRBV11-3 and TRBJ2-7, with TRBD1 matching 7 bases. The ends lost 4 bases at V and 3 bases at J; junction bases unmatched: 9. The length of the CDR3 is 15 residues. Germline CDR1 and CDR2: SGHNT and YENEEA. Here the CDR3 reads CASSYHRGRGYEQYF. The DNA of the CDR3 is TGTGCCAGCAGCTACCACAGGGGAAGAGGCTACGAGCAGTACTTC.

This chain uses TRBV6-4 with TRBJ2-2, with 10 positions matching TRBD2. The germline gives CDR1 MRHNA, CDR2 SNTAGT. Trimming removed 7 bases from V and 6 bases from J; junction bases left unmatched: 5. The CDR3 has 14 amino acids. This chain's CDR3 is CASTPSGSSGELFF. In DNA form, the CDR3 reads TGTGCCAGCACGCCTAGCGGGAGTTCCGGGGAGCTGTTTTTT.

The chain carries TRBV6-5 and TRBJ1-2; perhaps TRBD1 as D (5 bases). The CDR3 runs 16 residues. Germline lookup yields CDR1 MNHEY and CDR2 SVGAGI. Trimming left V 0 bases short and J 8 bases short, with 19 bases between. DNA of the CDR3: TGTGCCAGCAGTTACTCGATAGGCAGGGCTGGCGAAGGCTACACCTTC. It is translated as CASSYSIGRAGEGYTF.